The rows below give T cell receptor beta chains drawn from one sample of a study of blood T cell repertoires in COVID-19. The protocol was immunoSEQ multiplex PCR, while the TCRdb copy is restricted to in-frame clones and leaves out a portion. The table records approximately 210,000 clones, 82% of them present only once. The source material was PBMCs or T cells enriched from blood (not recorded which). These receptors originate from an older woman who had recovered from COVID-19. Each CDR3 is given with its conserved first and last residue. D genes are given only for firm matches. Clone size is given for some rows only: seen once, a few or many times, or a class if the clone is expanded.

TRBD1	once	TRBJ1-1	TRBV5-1	TGCGCCAGCAGCTTGCAAGGACAGGGGTTCGGAAGTACTGAAGCTTTCTTT	CASSLQGQGFGSTEAFF
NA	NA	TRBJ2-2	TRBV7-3	TGTGCCAGCAGACCATCCCAGGGCGCCGGGGAGCTGTTTTTT	CASRPSQGAGELFF
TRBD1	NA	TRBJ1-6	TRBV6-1	TGTGCCACCTCCTGGAAAGGGGGCGGATCACCCCTCCACTTT	CATSWKGGGSPLHF
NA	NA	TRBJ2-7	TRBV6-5	TGTGCCAGCAGTTACTCCACGGGGGGCCTATCCTACGAGCAGTACTTC	CASSYSTGGLSYEQYF
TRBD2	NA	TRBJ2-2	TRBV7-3	TGTGCCAGCAGCCGAGGGACTAGATATGAGGGCGGGGAGCTGTTTTTT	CASSRGTRYEGGELFF
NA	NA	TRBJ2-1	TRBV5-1	TGCGCCAGCAGCTTGGCTCAGGGGAAGCACAATGAGCAGTTCTTC	CASSLAQGKHNEQFF
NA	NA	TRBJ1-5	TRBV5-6	TGTGCCAGCAGCTTCGGACAGAATCAGCCCCAGCATTTT	CASSFGQNQPQHF
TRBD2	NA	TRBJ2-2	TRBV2	TGTGCCAGCACTGGTCGAACTAGCGGGATCACCGGGGAGCTGTTTTTT	CASTGRTSGITGELFF
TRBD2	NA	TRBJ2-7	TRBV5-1	TGCGCCAGCAGCAGAGTGACTAGCGGGGCCTACGAGCAGTACTTC	CASSRVTSGAYEQYF
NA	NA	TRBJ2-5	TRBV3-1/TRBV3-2	TGTGCCAGCAGCCAAGATCTGGGGGGGGGCTCCTCACAGACCCAGTACTTC	CASSQDLGGGSSQTQYF
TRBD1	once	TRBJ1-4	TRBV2	TGTGCCAGCAGTCCACCCGGGACAGGGCTATCCTCGAATGAAAAACTGTTTTTT	CASSPPGTGLSSNEKLFF
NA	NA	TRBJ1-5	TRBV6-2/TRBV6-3	TGTGCCAGCAGTTACGAACAATGGAGCAATCAGCCCCAGCATTTT	CASSYEQWSNQPQHF
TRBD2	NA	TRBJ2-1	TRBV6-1	TGTGCCAGCAGTGAATGGGCGGGGGGGCCTTATGAGCAGTTCTTC	CASSEWAGGPYEQFF
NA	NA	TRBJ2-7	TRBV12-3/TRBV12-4	TGTGCCAGCAGTGGCAGTTTCCCCTACGAGCAGTACTTC	CASSGSFPYEQYF
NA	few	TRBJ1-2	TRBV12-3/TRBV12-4	TGTGCCAGCAGTTTGCGGCCTAGCGATGGCTACACCTTC	CASSLRPSDGYTF
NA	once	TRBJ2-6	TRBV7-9	TGTGCCAGCAGCTTAGACAGTTGGTCTGGGGCCAACGTCCTGACTTTC	CASSLDSWSGANVLTF
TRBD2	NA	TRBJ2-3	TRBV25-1	TGTGCCAGCTCCTACTGGGCGGGGGGGGCAGATACGCAGTATTTT	CASSYWAGGADTQYF
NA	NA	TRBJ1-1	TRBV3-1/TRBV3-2	TGTGCCAGCAGCCAAGATAGGGGTGAAGCTTTCTTT	CASSQDRGEAFF
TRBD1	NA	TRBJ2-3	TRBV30	TGTGCCTGGAGCCACGGGACAGGGCAAGATACGCAGTATTTT	CAWSHGTGQDTQYF
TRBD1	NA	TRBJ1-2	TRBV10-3	TGTGCCATCAGTGATTCGGGACAGGGGATCTATGGCTACACCTTC	CAISDSGQGIYGYTF
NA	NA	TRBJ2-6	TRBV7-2	TGTGCCAGCAGCTTAAACCCCACGGGGGTCTCTGGGGCCAACGTCCTGACTTTC	CASSLNPTGVSGANVLTF
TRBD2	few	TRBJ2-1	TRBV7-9	TGTGCCAGCAGCTTAAGACAAGCGGGAGATCTGTTCTTC	CASSLRQAGDLFF